Presented here are 3 T cell receptor beta chains from one specimen sequenced in a study of PD-L1 blockade in urothelial cancer. The table came from immunoSEQ multiplex PCR; TCRdb's copy has only in-frame clones and leaves some out. The sample lists about 43,000 clones, roughly 88% occurring once. The sample was PBMCs, taken around atezolizumab (anti-PD-L1) treatment. All receptors come from an elderly man with urothelial cancer.

The J gene is TRBJ1-1, the V gene TRBV7-8; D is ambiguous. This CDR3 is 14 amino acids long. Germline V gene lookup returns CDR1 SGHVS and CDR2 FQNEAQ. The V gene lost 2 bases and the J gene lost 2 bases, with 9 bases spanning the gap. The CDR3 DNA reads TGTGCCAGCAGCTTAATCTCGGGAAACACTGAAGCTTTCTTT. Translated, it gives CASSLISGNTEAFF.

The CDR3 sequence: CAWISTTTYGYTF. The CDR3 DNA is TGTGCCTGGATATCCACCACCACATATGGCTACACCTTC. The chain employs TRBV30 and TRBJ1-2; D unclear. The CDR3 sequence is 13 residues long. CDR1 GTSNPN and CDR2 SVGIG come from the germline V gene (reference sequence). The V end lost 4 bases, the J end lost 5 bases, and 14 bases lay between the germline ends.

The table lists this clone with a count of one. V is TRBV5-1 and J is TRBJ2-5, with 7 nucleotides matching TRBD1. CDR3 size: 15 residues. Losses at the gene ends were 0 bases for V and 1 base for J; bases not matched to a gene: 3. Germline V CDR1 and CDR2: SGHRS, YFSETQ. CDR3 sequence reads: CASSLGTGVQETQYF. Here the CDR3 DNA reads TGCGCCAGCAGCTTGGGGACAGGAGTCCAAGAGACCCAGTACTTC.